This TCR beta chain originates from a study of T cell repertoires in cytomegalovirus infection. Study background: Both CMV infection and a matching HLA type were indicated by public TCR beta signatures. General study points: Individuals carrying CMV plus the relevant HLA were identified by cumulative frequency of public TCR beta families. HLA-C-restricted, CMV-specific TCR beta clonotypes were dominant ex vivo.

V trimming: 0 bases; J trimming: 0 bases; junction bases outside the gene matches: 2. The CDR3 totals 17 residues. This clonotype appeared many times. The target antigen is unknown. MiXCR was run by TCRdb on the reads, yielding one entry per CDR3 protein. The profile shows about 200,000 distinct CDR3 sequences, 9.5% of them singletons. The TCR was taken from a human donor in good health (CMV status not recorded). Some clones in this sample may be carry-over from other donors' samples. The chain has TRBV12-3 or TRBV12-4 and TRBJ2-5; 12 bases are shared with TRBD2. Sequencing used PBMCs. The CDR3 is CASSLALAGGYQETQYF. For the CDR3, the DNA is TGTGCCAGCAGTTTAGCCCTAGCGGGAGGGTACCAAGAGACCCAGTACTTC.